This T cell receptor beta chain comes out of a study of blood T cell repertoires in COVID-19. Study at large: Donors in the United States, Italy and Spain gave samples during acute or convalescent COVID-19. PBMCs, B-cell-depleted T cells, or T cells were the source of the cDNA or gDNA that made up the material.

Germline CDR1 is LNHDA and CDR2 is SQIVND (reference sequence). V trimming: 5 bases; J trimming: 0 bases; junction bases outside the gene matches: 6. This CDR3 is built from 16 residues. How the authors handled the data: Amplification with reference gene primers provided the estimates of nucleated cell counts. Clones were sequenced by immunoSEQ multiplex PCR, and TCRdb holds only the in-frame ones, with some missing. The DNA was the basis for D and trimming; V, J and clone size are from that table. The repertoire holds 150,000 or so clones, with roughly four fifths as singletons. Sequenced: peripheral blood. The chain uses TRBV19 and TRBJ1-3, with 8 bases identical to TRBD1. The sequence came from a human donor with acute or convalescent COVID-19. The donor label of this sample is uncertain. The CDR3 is CASSSGDRRSGNTIYF. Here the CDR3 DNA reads TGTGCCAGTAGTTCAGGGGACAGGCGCTCTGGAAACACCATATATTTT.